This T cell receptor beta chain derives from a study of T cells in Graves' hyperthyroidism and ophthalmopathy (dated by TCRdb to about 2019). Study-wide context: Peripheral blood was sampled at the time of initial diagnosis, prior to any treatment. The study also compared thyroid tissue and blood T-cell repertoires from more than 5 Graves' hyperthyroidism patients. Following sampling, methimazole starting at 30 mg daily was given to hyperthyroidism patients, and high-dose intravenous methylprednisolone was given to ophthalmopathy patients. For training and testing, the 95 to 100 patients in the discovery cohort were randomly divided in a 7:3 ratio. TCR V-J signatures able to tell the groups apart were searched for in a discovery cohort of 100 patients, of whom over 40 had Graves' ophthalmopathy and around 56 had stable Graves' hyperthyroidism. Prospective prediction of ophthalmopathy was tested in an independent validation cohort of 18 to 20 hyperthyroidism patients and 17 patients who later progressed to ophthalmopathy. According to the paper, TCR Vbeta CDR3 sequencing was carried out on about 140 peripheral blood samples, which came from approximately 43 ophthalmopathy, fewer than 80 hyperthyroidism and some 17 progressor patients. Study-wide conclusions, independent of this receptor: Sample size was not statistically predetermined, and blinding of investigators to group allocation was not performed. A model built on a 13 V-J signature distinguished ophthalmopathy from stable hyperthyroidism, reaching 87.88% sensitivity and 81.08% specificity in cross-validation and 80%/75% in testing. In validation, progression to ophthalmopathy was predicted by the model with 70.59% sensitivity and about 72% specificity, a median of about 6.4 months before onset. Most expanded thyroid clonotypes (frequency above 0.001) were also detected in blood, suggesting blood repertoires may reflect thyroid immune responses.

TCR beta CDR3 regions were amplified from RNA transcripts. For the first round of RT-PCR on the TCR CDR3, the HTBI primer set was used together with the Qiagen OneStep RT-PCR kit. A second multiplex PCR round built the libraries, followed by size selection and purification. Libraries were sequenced paired-end with 100 bp reads on an Illumina HiSeq2000. For the original study's pipeline: Raw data were processed with SOAPnuke, discarding reads with adapters, uncalled bases, mean Phred below 15, or no exact constant-primer or identifier match. COPE v1.2.5 was used to merge the high-quality paired reads, and each unique nucleotide sequence was defined as a clonotype. MiTCR v1.1 was used to align clonotypes to the IMGT TRBV, TRBD and TRBJ reference segments. The analysis was restricted to V-J combinations with a frequency above 0.0001, which together covered 98% to 99.2% of the repertoires. A TCS score was defined as the ratio of F50 (clonal expansion) to E x V (chaos), with BLOSUM62-based TCRdist applied between CDR3 peptides within each V-J. Welch's t-statistics and random forest reduced roughly 530 V-J features to fewer than 15, which were used in a naive Bayes classifier (R e1071). TCRdb reanalyzed the raw reads on its own, using fastp at Q25 for trimming and MiXCR for clone calling, and kept in-frame beta chains. Merged by CDR3 protein, the rows form single entries marked with the most common genes and DNA. Clone size and V and J calls follow TCRdb, not the original study. Across this sample there are approximately 400,000 distinct CDR3 sequences, with around 16% seen only once. The ten largest clones represent around a quarter of the sample.

This clonotype showed up many times. Its antigen target is currently unknown. Base qualities are not recorded, but no much larger clone differs from it by a single base. Trimming takes 0 bases from V and 8 bases from J, and the germline ends sit 17 bases apart. According to the germline V gene, CDR1 reads MDHEN and CDR2 reads SYDVKM. Including the terminal cysteine and phenylalanine, the CDR3 comprises 16 residues. Only CDR3 DNA remains: 48 bases, in frame from the first base. Hyperthyroidism patients were aged 18 to 65 years and newly diagnosed, with disease duration of less than 2 months. The study excluded patients with uncontrolled infections, other autoimmune diseases, pregnancy or lactation. Clinical symptoms, serum thyroxine and TRAb, thyroid ultrasound, and orbital computed tomography formed the basis for the diagnoses. For progressor patients, blood was drawn at the first diagnosis of hyperthyroidism, before any ophthalmopathy symptoms had appeared. PBMCs were isolated from about 9.1 ml of fresh peripheral blood by Ficoll-Paque density gradient centrifugation. Progressor patients were initially diagnosed with Graves' hyperthyroidism and developed ophthalmopathy during follow-up. Total RNA was extracted with Trizol reagent, and quality was checked on an Agilent 2100 Bioanalyzer.

The origin of this receptor is a woman younger than 35 with Graves' hyperthyroidism that later progressed to Graves' ophthalmopathy. Material: blood. The rearrangement combines TRBV28 with TRBJ2-1, with the D segment identity uncertain. The base sequence is TGTGCCAGCAGTTTATGGGGTTCCTCGCCGAGCGATGAGCAGTTCTTC. Its translation reads: CASSLWGSSPSDEQFF.